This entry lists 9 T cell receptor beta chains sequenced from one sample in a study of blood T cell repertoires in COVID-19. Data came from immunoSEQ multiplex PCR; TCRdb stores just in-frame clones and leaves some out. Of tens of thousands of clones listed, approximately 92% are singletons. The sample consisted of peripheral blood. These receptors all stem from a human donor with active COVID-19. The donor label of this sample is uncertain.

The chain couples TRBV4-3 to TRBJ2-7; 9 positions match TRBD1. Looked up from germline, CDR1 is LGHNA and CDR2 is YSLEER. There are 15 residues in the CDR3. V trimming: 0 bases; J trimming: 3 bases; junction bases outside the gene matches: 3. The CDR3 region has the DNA TGCGCCAGCAGCCAAGAGGGACAGGGTCGCTACGAGCAGTACTTC. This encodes CASSQEGQGRYEQYF.

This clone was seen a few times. Here the CDR3 reads CASSVRANTGELFF. The CDR3 bases are TGTGCCAGCAGTGTGAGAGCGAACACCGGGGAGCTGTTTTTT. The chain carries TRBV2 and TRBJ2-2; D gene uncertain. The ends were cut back, 4 bases at V and 0 bases at J, with 6 bases in the middle. The germline V gene encodes CDR1 SNHLY and CDR2 FYNNEI. The CDR3 is 14 residues long.

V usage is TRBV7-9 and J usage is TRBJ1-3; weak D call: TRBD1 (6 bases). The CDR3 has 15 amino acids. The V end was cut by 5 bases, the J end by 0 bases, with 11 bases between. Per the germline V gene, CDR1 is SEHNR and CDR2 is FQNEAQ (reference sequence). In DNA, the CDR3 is TGTGCCAGCAGCATTGGACAGAGCTCTGGAAACACCATATATTTT. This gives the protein CASSIGQSSGNTIYF.

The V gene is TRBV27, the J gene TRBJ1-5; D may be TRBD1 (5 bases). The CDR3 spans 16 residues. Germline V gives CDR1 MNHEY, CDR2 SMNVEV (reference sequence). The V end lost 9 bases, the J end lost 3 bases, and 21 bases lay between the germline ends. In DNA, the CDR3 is TGTGCCAGAAACCTGGGGGGGTTATCTTTCAATCAGCCCCAGCATTTT. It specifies CARNLGGLSFNQPQHF.

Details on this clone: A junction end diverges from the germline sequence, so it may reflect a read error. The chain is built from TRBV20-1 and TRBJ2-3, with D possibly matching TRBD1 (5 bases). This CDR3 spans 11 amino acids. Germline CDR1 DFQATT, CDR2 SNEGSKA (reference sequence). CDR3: CSAQGRYFKYF. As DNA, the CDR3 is TGTAGTGCTCAGGGTCGCTACTTTAAGTATTTT.

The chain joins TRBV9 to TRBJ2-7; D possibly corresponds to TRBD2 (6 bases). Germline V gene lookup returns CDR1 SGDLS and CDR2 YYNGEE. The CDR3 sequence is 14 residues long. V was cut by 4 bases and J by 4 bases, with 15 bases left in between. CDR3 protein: CASSRRETSYEQYF. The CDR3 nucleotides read TGTGCCAGCAGCCGCCGGGAGACGTCTTACGAGCAGTACTTC.

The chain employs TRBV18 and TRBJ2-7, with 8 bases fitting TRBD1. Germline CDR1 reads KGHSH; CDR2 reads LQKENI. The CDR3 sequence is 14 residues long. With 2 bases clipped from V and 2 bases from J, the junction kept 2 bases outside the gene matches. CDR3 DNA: TGTGCCAGCTCACCAGGACAGGGCCCCTACGAGCAGTACTTC. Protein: CASSPGQGPYEQYF.

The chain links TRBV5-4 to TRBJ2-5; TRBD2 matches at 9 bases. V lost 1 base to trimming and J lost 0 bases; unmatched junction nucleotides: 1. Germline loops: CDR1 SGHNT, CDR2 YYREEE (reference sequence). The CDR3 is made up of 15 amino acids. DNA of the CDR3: TGTGCCAGCAGCTTGACTAGCGGGTACCAAGAGACCCAGTACTTC. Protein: CASSLTSGYQETQYF.

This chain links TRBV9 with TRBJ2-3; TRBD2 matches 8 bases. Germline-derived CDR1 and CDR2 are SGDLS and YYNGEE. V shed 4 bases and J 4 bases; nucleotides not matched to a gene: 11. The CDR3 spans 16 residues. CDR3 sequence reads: CASSPGSGSVSDTQYF. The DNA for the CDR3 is TGTGCCAGCAGCCCAGGGAGCGGGAGTGTTTCAGATACGCAGTATTTT.